This TCR beta chain was identified in a study of response to subunit inactivated influenza vaccine. Via MiXCR, TCRdb re-called the RT-PCR reads, giving one row per CDR3 protein. The repertoire includes roughly 500,000 distinct CDR3 sequences, about 25% of them detected once, and approximately 2% sits in the top ten. Study-wide results and caveats: Few additional T cells are recruited per seasonal influenza vaccination, authors suggested.

This clonotype was picked up one time. The antigen is unknown. V trimming: 3 bases; J trimming: 3 bases; junction bases outside the gene matches: 10. CDR3 length: 17 amino acids. CDR1 and CDR2 (germline): LGHNA, YSLEER. Sequencing used CD4+ T cells sorted from PBMCs, obtained 5 days after vaccination. The clonotype comes from a man between 50 and 59 years old who received an inactivated influenza vaccine. The chain recombines TRBV4-3 with TRBJ1-1, with 10 nucleotides matching TRBD1. CDR3 bases: TGCGCCAGCAGCCATTACTCCGCCGGGACAGGGGACACTGAAGCTTTCTTT. Translated, it gives CASSHYSAGTGDTEAFF.